This TCR beta chain was sequenced for a study of molecular identifiers for immune sequencing clone quantification. Study observations and caveats: Clones that exceeded 20 RNA copies held over 99% of effector molecules, yet under 1% in naive cells.

Methods described previously were used for bulk TCR libraries, and listed TCR primers were applied. MiXCR, run by TCRdb on the PCR reads, gives a single entry per CDR3 protein. Altogether some 65,000 distinct CDR3 sequences are present, less than 20% being singletons, with the ten largest covering about 1.6%. The CDR3 runs 14 residues. Trimming removed 1 base from V and 2 bases from J, with 7 bases in between. Per the germline V gene, CDR1 is LGHNA and CDR2 is YSLEER. There are many counts of this clonotype. Its antigen is unknown. In the sort, naive CD8 T cells were defined as CD8+CD4-CCR7+CD45RA+. The rearrangement uses TRBV4-3 and TRBJ2-3; D may be TRBD2 (6 bases). This TCR came from a human donor in good health. Some libraries in this study had Jurkat cell RNA spiked in. The sequencing input was naive CD8+ T cells from blood, with Jurkat cell RNA spiked in. Subset defined: FACS-sorted CD8+CD4-CCR7+CD45RA+ naive T cells. The CDR3 DNA reads as TGCGCCAGCAGCCAAGTAGCGGTCACAGATACGCAGTATTTT. This encodes CASSQVAVTDTQYF.